This TCR beta chain was recovered during a study of draining lymph node invasion in breast cancer (dated by TCRdb to about 2020). Turning to the overall study: Metastasis in lymph nodes was diagnosed using histology and cytokeratin immunohistochemistry and was confirmed with EpCAM/CD45 flow cytometry. Each patient contributed matched non-invaded and tumor-invaded tumor-draining lymph nodes plus the primary tumor, profiled for both Treg and Tconv subsets. The separate targeted TCR sequencing covered lymph nodes from five or six patients, with primary tumors sequenced for three of those patients. In a separate targeted assay, bulk TCR-beta CDR3 sequencing compared sorted memory regulatory T cells and memory conventional CD4 T cells across breast cancer tissues.

Library construction relied on bulk RNA-seq. Instrument on record: Illumina HiSeq 2500. From the authors' description of their analysis: CDR3 sequences in the separate targeted TCR-seq dataset were extracted from raw reads and quantified using MiXCR version 2.1.5 with default parameters. Each TCR-beta clone in the separate targeted TCR-seq dataset was defined by the V gene, J gene and CDR3 sequence taken together. The separate targeted TCR-seq dataset was filtered by first dropping clones with fewer than three counts and then keeping only the 90% most strongly expressed clones in each sample. The separate targeted TCR-seq dataset calculated Treg-Tconv overlap for each tissue as the number of shared clones divided by the total number of Treg clones, multiplied by 100. Clones were called with MiXCR by TCRdb after fastp trimmed the public reads at Q25, and only in-frame beta chains were retained. Every CDR3 protein is listed once, alongside the most common genes and DNA of its rows. The V and J calls follow TCRdb's processing rather than the paper's. This sample has about 3,500 distinct CDR3 sequences in its table, and 60% to 85% of those were observed once. The leading ten clones occupy 1.5% to 2% of the sample.

CD4+ CD45RA- CD25- cells were sorted as memory conventional CD4 T cells. Whether a tumor-draining lymph node counted as invaded or non-invaded depended on the presence or absence of metastatic tumor cells. Before staining and sorting, a Miltenyi Pan T Cell isolation kit was used to pre-enrich the T cells. Primary tumors were characterized by immunohistochemistry for estrogen receptor, progesterone receptor, HER2 and Ki-67. Fresh surgical tissue was processed within a few hours after surgery by being cut into small fragments. Tissue fragments were enzymatically digested with Liberase TL plus DNase for 20 minutes and were then filtered through a 40-micrometer strainer. Sorting used a BD FACS Aria II with about 96-99% purity, after DAPI live/dead staining. Sorted cells were lysed in TCL buffer, and RNA was purified with a Norgen Single Cell RNA purification kit including DNase treatment. General conclusions and limits of the study: The data could not resolve whether Treg conversion took place in a given organ or whether converted Tregs recirculated between nodes and tumor. Tracking the tumor top-100 clones was possible in just a couple of patients. Shared TCRs between Treg and Tconv subsets were considered suggestive but not proof of common clonal origin. According to the targeted TCR-seq data, Tregs appeared to be more clonally expanded than Tconvs in every tissue, and both subsets had lower diversity in tumor than in lymph nodes. Some clones from the top 100 tumor clones were found in both invaded and non-invaded nodes, which suggests recirculation between the tumor and the draining nodes. In each tissue, about 14-25% of Treg TCRs were also present in Tconvs, a finding interpreted as suggesting peripheral induction of Tregs.

Reading the germline V gene gives CDR1 SGHTS and CDR2 YDEGEE. Taken from cysteine to phenylalanine, the CDR3 has 14 residues. CDR3 DNA only is kept here, 42 bases in frame from base 1. V lost 0 bases and J lost 3 bases, and the count of bases not matched to a germline gene is 3. Concerning this clonotype itself: Its antigen is unknown. Within one base of it there is no much larger clone, and no base qualities were kept.

The material sequenced was sorted memory CD4+ effector T cells from a lymph node. In the paper's terms, the cell subset or site label means: CD45RA-negative sorted CD4+ T cells (memory Tconv or effector/memory Treg). The receptor chain draws on TRBV5-8 and TRBJ2-7; TRBD1 aligns with 7 central bases. This sequence was found in a female donor with luminal breast cancer. The DNA sequence is given as TGTGCCAGCAGCTTGGGACAGGGTCTCTACGAGCAGTACTTC. Translation gives CASSLGQGLYEQYF.